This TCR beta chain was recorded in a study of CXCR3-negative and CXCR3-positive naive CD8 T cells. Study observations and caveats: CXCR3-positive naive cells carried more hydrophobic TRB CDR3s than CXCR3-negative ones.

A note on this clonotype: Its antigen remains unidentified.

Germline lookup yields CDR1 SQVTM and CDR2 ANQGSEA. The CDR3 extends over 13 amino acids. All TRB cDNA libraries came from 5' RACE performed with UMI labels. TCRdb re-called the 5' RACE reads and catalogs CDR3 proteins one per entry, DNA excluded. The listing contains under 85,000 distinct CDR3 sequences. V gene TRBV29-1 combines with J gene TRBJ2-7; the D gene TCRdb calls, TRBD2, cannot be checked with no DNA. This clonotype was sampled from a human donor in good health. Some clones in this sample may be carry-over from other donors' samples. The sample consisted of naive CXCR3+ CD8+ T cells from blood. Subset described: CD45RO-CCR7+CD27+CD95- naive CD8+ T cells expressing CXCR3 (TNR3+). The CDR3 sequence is CSALGLSSYEQYF.